The clone carrying this T cell receptor (beta chain) has only a few counts. The antigen is unknown. Assay used: immunoSEQ multiplex PCR; TCRdb lists only in-frame clones, some missing. Among about 49,000 clones listed, roughly 80% were seen once. The data are from a study of radiation and T cells in renal cell carcinoma. Study details: Nephrectomy followed 15 Gy stereotactic body radiation by 4 weeks. Whole-study findings and limits: In blood, top tumor clones expanded by 2 weeks, shrinking by 4.

Germline V gene data show CDR1 as MGHDK and CDR2 as SYGVNS. V gave up 4 bases and J gave up 0 bases, with 12 bases separating them. This CDR3 comprises 15 residues. As to time point: baseline pretreatment blood. Specified treatment: 15 Gy SBRT to primary tumor, nephrectomy 4 weeks later. The gene calls are TRBV25-1 and TRBJ1-1; no clear D. The specimen comprised blood, sampled from a patient whose treatment included radiotherapy and nephrectomy. The clonotype comes from a woman in her seventies with renal cell carcinoma. DNA of the CDR3: TGTGCCAGCAGTGGCCGAGGAGTCATGAACACTGAAGCTTTCTTT. It is translated as CASSGRGVMNTEAFF.